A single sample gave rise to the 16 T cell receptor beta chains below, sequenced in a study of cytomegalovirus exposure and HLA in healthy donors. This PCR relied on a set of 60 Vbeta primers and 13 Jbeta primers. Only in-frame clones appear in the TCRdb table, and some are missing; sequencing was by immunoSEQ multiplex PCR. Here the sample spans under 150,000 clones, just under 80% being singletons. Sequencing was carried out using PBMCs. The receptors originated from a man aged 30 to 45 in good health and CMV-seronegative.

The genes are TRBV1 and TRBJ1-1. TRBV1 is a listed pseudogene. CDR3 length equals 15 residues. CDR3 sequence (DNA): TGCACCAGCAGCCAAGAGCCGGGTCTCGGCACTGAAGCTTTCTTT. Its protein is CTSSQEPGLGTEAFF.

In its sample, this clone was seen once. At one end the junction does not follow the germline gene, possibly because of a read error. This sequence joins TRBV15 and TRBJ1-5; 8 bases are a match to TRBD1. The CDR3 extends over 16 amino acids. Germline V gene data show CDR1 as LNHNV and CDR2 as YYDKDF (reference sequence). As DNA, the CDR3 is TGTGCCACCAGCGAGGAGGACAGGGCGGGCAATCAGCCCCAGAATTTT. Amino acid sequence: CATSEEDRAGNQPQNF.

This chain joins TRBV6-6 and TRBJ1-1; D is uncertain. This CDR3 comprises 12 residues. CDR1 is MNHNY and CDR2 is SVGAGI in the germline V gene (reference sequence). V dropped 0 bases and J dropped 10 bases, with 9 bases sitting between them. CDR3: CASSYSSGGAFF. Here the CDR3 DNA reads TGTGCCAGCAGTTACTCGAGTGGTGGAGCTTTCTTT.

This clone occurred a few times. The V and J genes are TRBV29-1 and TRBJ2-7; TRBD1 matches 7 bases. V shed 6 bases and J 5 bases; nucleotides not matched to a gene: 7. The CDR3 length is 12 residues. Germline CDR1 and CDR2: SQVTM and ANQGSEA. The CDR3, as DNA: TGCAGCGTGGTGGCAGGGGGACACGAGCAGTACTTC. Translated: CSVVAGGHEQYF.

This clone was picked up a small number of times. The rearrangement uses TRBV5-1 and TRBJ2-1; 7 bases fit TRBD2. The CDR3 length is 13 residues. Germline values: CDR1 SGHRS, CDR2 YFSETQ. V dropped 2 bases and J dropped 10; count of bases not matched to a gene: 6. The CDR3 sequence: CASSFTSASEQFF. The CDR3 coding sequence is TGCGCCAGCAGCTTTACTAGCGCCTCGGAGCAGTTCTTC.

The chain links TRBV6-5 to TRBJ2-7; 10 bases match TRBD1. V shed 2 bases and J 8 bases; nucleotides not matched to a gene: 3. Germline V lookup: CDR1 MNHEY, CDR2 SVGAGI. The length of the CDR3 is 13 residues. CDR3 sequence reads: CASSYRDRGQQYF. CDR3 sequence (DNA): TGTGCCAGCAGTTACCGGGACAGGGGACAGCAGTACTTC.

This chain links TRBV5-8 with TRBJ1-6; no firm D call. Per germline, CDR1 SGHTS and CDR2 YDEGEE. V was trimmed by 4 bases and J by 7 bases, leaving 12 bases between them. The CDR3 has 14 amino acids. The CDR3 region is CASSQNLLNSPLHF. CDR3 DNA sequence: TGTGCCAGCAGCCAGAATCTTTTGAATTCACCCCTCCACTTT.

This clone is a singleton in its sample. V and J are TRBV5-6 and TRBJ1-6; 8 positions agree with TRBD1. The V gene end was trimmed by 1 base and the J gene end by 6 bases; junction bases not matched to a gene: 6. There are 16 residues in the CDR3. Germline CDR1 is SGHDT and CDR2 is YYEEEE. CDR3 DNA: TGTGCCAGCAGCTTGATGGGACAGGAATTTAATTCACCCCTCCACTTT. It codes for CASSLMGQEFNSPLHF.

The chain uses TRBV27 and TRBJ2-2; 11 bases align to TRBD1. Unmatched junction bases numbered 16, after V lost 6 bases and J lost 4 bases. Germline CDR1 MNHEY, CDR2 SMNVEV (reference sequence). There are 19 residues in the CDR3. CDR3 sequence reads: CASSALGQGGLGPTGELFF. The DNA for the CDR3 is TGTGCCAGCAGCGCCTTGGGACAGGGGGGACTAGGGCCCACCGGGGAGCTGTTTTTT.

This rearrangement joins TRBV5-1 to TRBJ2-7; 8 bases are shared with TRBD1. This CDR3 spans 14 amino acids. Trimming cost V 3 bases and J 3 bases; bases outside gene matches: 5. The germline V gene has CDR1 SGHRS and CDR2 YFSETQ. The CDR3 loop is CASSSGQGGYEQYF. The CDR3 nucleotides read TGCGCCAGCAGCTCTGGACAGGGAGGCTACGAGCAGTACTTC.

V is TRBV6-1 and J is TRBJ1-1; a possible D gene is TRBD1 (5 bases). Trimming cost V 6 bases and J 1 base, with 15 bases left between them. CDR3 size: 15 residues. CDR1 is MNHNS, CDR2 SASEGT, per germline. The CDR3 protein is CASRAGRVGNTEAFF. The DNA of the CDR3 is TGTGCCAGCAGAGCAGGGAGGGTTGGGAACACTGAAGCTTTCTTT.

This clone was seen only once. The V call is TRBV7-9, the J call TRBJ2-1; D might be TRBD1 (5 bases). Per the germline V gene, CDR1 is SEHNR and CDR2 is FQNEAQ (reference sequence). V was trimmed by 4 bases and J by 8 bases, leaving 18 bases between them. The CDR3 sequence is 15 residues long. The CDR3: CASSSRSSGLDEQFF. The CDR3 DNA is TGTGCCAGCAGCTCACGGTCATCAGGGTTGGATGAGCAGTTCTTC.

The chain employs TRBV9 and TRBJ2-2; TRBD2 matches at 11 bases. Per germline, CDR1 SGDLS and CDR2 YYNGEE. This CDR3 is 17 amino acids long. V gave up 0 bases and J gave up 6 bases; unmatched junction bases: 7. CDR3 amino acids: CASSVVGLAGGPGELFF. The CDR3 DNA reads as TGTGCCAGCAGCGTAGTTGGGCTAGCGGGAGGTCCCGGGGAGCTGTTTTTT. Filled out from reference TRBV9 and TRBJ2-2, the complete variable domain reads DSGVTQTPKHLITATGQRVTLRCSPRSGDLSVYWYQQSLDQGLQFLIQYYNGEERAKGNILERFSAQQFPDLHSELNLSSLELGDSALYFCASSVVGLAGGPGELFFGEGSRLTVL.

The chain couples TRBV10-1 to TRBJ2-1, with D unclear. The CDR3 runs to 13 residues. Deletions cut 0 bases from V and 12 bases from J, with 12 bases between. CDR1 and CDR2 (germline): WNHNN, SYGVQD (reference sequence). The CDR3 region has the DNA TGCGCCAGCAGTGAGTCCCCCCTTAACGGGCAGTTCTTC. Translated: CASSESPLNGQFF.

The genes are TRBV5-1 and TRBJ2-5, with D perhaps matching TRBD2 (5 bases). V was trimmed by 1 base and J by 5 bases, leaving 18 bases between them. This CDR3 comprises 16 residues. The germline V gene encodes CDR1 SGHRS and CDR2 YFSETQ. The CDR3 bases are TGCGCCAGCAGCTTGCCTAGCATCGGGTCCGGGGAGACCCAGTACTTC. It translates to CASSLPSIGSGETQYF.

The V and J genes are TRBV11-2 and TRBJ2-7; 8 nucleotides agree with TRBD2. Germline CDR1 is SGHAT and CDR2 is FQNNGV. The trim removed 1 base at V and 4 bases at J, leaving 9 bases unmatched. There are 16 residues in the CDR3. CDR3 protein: CASSLGGRGRSYEQYF. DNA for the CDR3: TGTGCCAGCAGCTTAGGAGGGCGCGGGAGGTCTTACGAGCAGTACTTC. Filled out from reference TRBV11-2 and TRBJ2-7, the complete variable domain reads EAGVAQSPRYKIIEKRQSVAFWCNPISGHATLYWYQQILGQGPKLLIQFQNNGVVDDSQLPKDRFSAERLKGVDSTLKIQPAKLEDSAVYLCASSLGGRGRSYEQYFGPGTRLTVT.